These 10 T cell receptor beta chains came from one sample sequenced in a study of shared clonotypes between healthy human individuals. Clones were read by immunoSEQ multiplex PCR, and TCRdb kept only the in-frame ones, dropping some. Of around 1.9 million clones listed, about 93% are singletons. Positively selected for CCR7, the CD45RO-negative cells used as naive CD8 cells excluded terminally differentiated effector memory CD45RA+ cells. The sequenced sample consisted of naive CD8+ T cells from PBMCs. Every receptor here comes from a man younger than 30 in good health. Some clones in this sample may be carry-over from other donors' samples.

The rearrangement links TRBV7-2 to TRBJ2-1, with 12 nucleotides matching TRBD2. CDR3 size: 16 residues. Germline CDR1 reads SGHTA; CDR2 reads FQGNSA. The V segment lost 3 bases and the J segment 10 bases; nucleotides outside the gene matches: 10. CDR3 bases: TGTGCCAGCAGCTTTCTAGCGGGAGGGAAGATGGGGGAGCAGTTCTTC. It yields the protein CASSFLAGGKMGEQFF.

The rearrangement joins TRBV19 to TRBJ2-6; D gene uncertain. This CDR3 region has 16 residues. V was trimmed by 0 bases and J by 1 base, leaving 7 bases between them. Germline V gene data show CDR1 as LNHDA and CDR2 as SQIVND (reference sequence). The CDR3 loop reads CASSIEGYSGANVLTF. Written as DNA, the CDR3 is TGTGCCAGTAGTATAGAGGGGTATTCTGGGGCCAACGTCCTGACTTTC. Full variable domain (outside the CDR3, taken from reference TRBV19 and TRBJ2-6): DGGITQSPKYLFRKEGQNVTLSCEQNLNHDAMYWYRQDPGQGLRLIYYSQIVNDFQKGDIAEGYSVSREKKESFPLTVTSAQKNPTAFYLCASSIEGYSGANVLTFGAGSRLTVL.

In regard to this clone: The identical CDR3 is also encoded by other nucleotide sequences in the sample. The rearrangement uses TRBV29-1 and TRBJ2-2; 8 bases map to TRBD1. The CDR3 extends over 13 amino acids. The junction had 1 base not matched to a gene; V was cut back by 6 bases and J by 1 base. Per the germline V gene, CDR1 is SQVTM and CDR2 is ANQGSEA. The CDR3 DNA sequence: TGCAGCGTCGGGACAGGGAACACCGGGGAGCTGTTTTTT. This codes for CSVGTGNTGELFF.

The chain couples TRBV6-5 to TRBJ1-2; the D is unclear. The CDR3 runs to 14 residues. V shed 1 base and J shed 0 bases, with 6 bases lying between them. The germline V gene encodes CDR1 MNHEY and CDR2 SVGAGI. The CDR3 DNA reads TGTGCCAGCAGTTACTTCCCAGCTAACTATGGCTACACCTTC. This gives the protein CASSYFPANYGYTF.

This clone is a singleton in its sample. Other DNA variants within this sample encode the same CDR3. V gene TRBV14 combines with J gene TRBJ2-7, with TRBD1 identical over 8 bases. Germline trimming cut 6 bases from V and 4 bases from J; bases unmatched to any gene: 8. There are 14 residues in the CDR3. Germline lookup yields CDR1 SGHDN and CDR2 FVKESK. This chain's CDR3 is CASSLGQGGYEQYF. The CDR3 DNA reads TGTGCCAGCAGTCTCGGACAGGGCGGATACGAGCAGTACTTC.

The V call is TRBV30, the J call TRBJ1-5; 7 nucleotides align to TRBD1. In germline, CDR1 is GTSNPN, CDR2 SVGIG (reference sequence). The CDR3 has 15 residues. With 3 bases clipped from V and 7 bases from J, the junction kept 12 bases outside the gene matches. CDR3 in DNA: TGTGCCTGGAGCCCGACAGGGCGAATAGGGCAGCCCCAGCATTTT. It specifies CAWSPTGRIGQPQHF.

The V gene is TRBV28, the J gene TRBJ2-3, with a weak D call TRBD2 (5 bases). The CDR3 covers 16 residues. V lost 7 bases, J lost 0 bases, and 17 bases lay in between. CDR1 is MDHEN, CDR2 SYDVKM, per germline. The CDR3, as DNA: TGTGCCAGCACCCCTTTCCCAGCGGCTAGCACAGATACGCAGTATTTT. Encoded protein: CASTPFPAASTDTQYF.

The rearrangement uses TRBV7-9 and TRBJ1-1; the D is unclear. The ends were cut back, 2 bases at V and 8 bases at J, with 9 bases in the middle. The CDR3 extends over 12 amino acids. Germline values: CDR1 SEHNR, CDR2 FQNEAQ (reference sequence). The CDR3 loop reads CASSLIYPEAFF. The DNA for the CDR3 is TGTGCCAGCAGCTTAATATACCCCGAAGCTTTCTTT.

The rearrangement links TRBV5-5 to TRBJ1-1; D might be TRBD1 (5 bases). In germline, CDR1 is SGHKS, CDR2 YYEKEE (reference sequence). This CDR3 is built from 15 residues. V shed 5 bases and J shed 0 bases, with 14 bases lying between them. The CDR3 region has the DNA TGTGCCAGCAGTCCCATACAGGTCCTGAACACTGAAGCTTTCTTT. It encodes CASSPIQVLNTEAFF.

V and J are TRBV2 and TRBJ1-2; D may be TRBD1 (6 bases). Deletions cut 6 bases from V and 4 bases from J, with 12 bases between. Germline-derived CDR1 and CDR2 are SNHLY and FYNNEI. There are 13 residues in the CDR3. This CDR3 reads CASRGTLPYGYTF. The CDR3 DNA follows: TGTGCCAGCAGGGGGACATTGCCCTATGGCTACACCTTC.